These T cell receptor beta chains were read from a single sample in a study of OX40 agonist ivuxolimab in advanced cancers. Sequencing was performed with immunoSEQ multiplex PCR; in TCRdb, only in-frame clones are kept and a portion is missing. The sample shows around 9,900 clones, around three fifths of them seen only once. The specimen was CD4+ or CD8+ T cells sorted from blood, collected in a trial of the OX40 agonist ivuxolimab. Receptors originate from an adult with an advanced solid tumor such as melanoma, head and neck, liver or kidney cancer. Each CDR3 is given with its conserved first and last residue. D genes are given only for firm matches. Clone sizes are given selectively: once, few, many, or a class where the clone is expanded.

V gene: TRBV7-9
clone size: .
J gene: TRBJ2-3
D gene: TRBD2
CDR3 DNA: TGTGCCAGCAGCCCCCGGGAGGAAAGCACAGATACGCAGTATTTT
CDR3 protein: CASSPREESTDTQYF

V gene: TRBV7-6
clone size: .
J gene: TRBJ1-5
D gene: TRBD1
CDR3 DNA: TGTGCCAGCAGCTTAGGAGGGGGCAGTCAGCCCCAGCATTTT
CDR3 protein: CASSLGGGSQPQHF

V gene: TRBV11-2
clone size: .
J gene: TRBJ2-7
D gene: .
CDR3 DNA: TGTGCCAGCAGCTTAGCGGGGCAGGGAGGCGAGCAGTACTTC
CDR3 protein: CASSLAGQGGEQYF

V gene: TRBV4-2
clone size: .
J gene: TRBJ2-2
D gene: .
CDR3 DNA: TGTGCCACCAATGCCAGGGCGAGCACCGGGGAGCTGTTTTTT
CDR3 protein: CATNARASTGELFF

V gene: TRBV4-3
clone size: .
J gene: TRBJ1-4
D gene: .
CDR3 DNA: TGCGCCAGCAGCCAAGACGGGGCAGGGGAGTTTCGGGAAAAACTGTTTTTT
CDR3 protein: CASSQDGAGEFREKLFF

V gene: TRBV30
clone size: medium-sized
J gene: TRBJ2-3
D gene: TRBD2
CDR3 DNA: TGTGCCTGGAGTGCTAGCGGGAGCCCCACAGATACGCAGTATTTT
CDR3 protein: CAWSASGSPTDTQYF

V gene: TRBV7-3
clone size: few
J gene: TRBJ2-7
D gene: TRBD1
CDR3 DNA: TGTGCCAGCAGCTCAGGACAGGGGCCATCCTACGAGCAGTACTTC
CDR3 protein: CASSSGQGPSYEQYF

V gene: TRBV12-5
clone size: .
J gene: TRBJ2-7
D gene: .
CDR3 DNA: TGTGCTAGTGGTTTGGAGCTGGGCTACGAGCAGTACTTC
CDR3 protein: CASGLELGYEQYF

V gene: TRBV28
clone size: .
J gene: TRBJ2-5
D gene: .
CDR3 DNA: TGTGCCAGCAGTGGAGCCGGGCCTCTAGAGACCCAGTACTTC
CDR3 protein: CASSGAGPLETQYF

V gene: TRBV7-9
clone size: .
J gene: TRBJ2-4
D gene: .
CDR3 DNA: TGCGCCAGCAGTCTCGGACAGAGGAACATTCAGTACTTC
CDR3 protein: CASSLGQRNIQYF

V gene: TRBV2
clone size: few
J gene: TRBJ2-3
D gene: TRBD2
CDR3 DNA: TGTGCCAGCAGTGAGGGAGGACTAGCTGGAGATACGCAGTATTTT
CDR3 protein: CASSEGGLAGDTQYF

V gene: TRBV6-5
clone size: medium-sized
J gene: TRBJ1-2
D gene: .
CDR3 DNA: TGTGCCAGCAGGAGAGTGGACTGGAGCTACACCTTC
CDR3 protein: CASRRVDWSYTF

V gene: TRBV7-2
clone size: once
J gene: TRBJ2-7
D gene: .
CDR3 DNA: TGTGCCAGCAGCTTAACACGGGACTCCTACGAGCAGTACTTC
CDR3 protein: CASSLTRDSYEQYF

V gene: TRBV19
clone size: large
J gene: TRBJ1-6
D gene: .
CDR3 DNA: TGTGCCAGTAGTATTTCCCACGTTAATGGTGATTCACCCCTCCACTTT
CDR3 protein: CASSISHVNGDSPLHF

V gene: TRBV7-8
clone size: .
J gene: TRBJ2-7
D gene: TRBD2
CDR3 DNA: TGTGCCAGCAGCTTATATCCTAGCGGGGGCCACGAGCAGTACTTC
CDR3 protein: CASSLYPSGGHEQYF

V gene: TRBV25-1
clone size: large
J gene: TRBJ2-1
D gene: TRBD1
CDR3 DNA: TGTGCCAGCAAAACAGGGGGCTTCAATGAGCAGTTCTTC
CDR3 protein: CASKTGGFNEQFF

V gene: TRBV7-3
clone size: .
J gene: TRBJ2-3
D gene: .
CDR3 DNA: TGTGCCAGCAGCCCTCCAGGAGGGGGCACAGATACGCAGTATTTT
CDR3 protein: CASSPPGGGTDTQYF

V gene: TRBV4-3
clone size: .
J gene: TRBJ1-1
D gene: .
CDR3 DNA: TGCGCCAGCAGCCAAGATAGGGCAGGGGTGAACACTGAAGCTTTCTTT
CDR3 protein: CASSQDRAGVNTEAFF

V gene: TRBV4-3
clone size: .
J gene: TRBJ1-6
D gene: .
CDR3 DNA: TGCGCCAGCAGCCAAGAGGAGCCAACCTATAATTCACCCCTCCACTTT
CDR3 protein: CASSQEEPTYNSPLHF